A selection of T cell receptor beta chains follows, all from one sample in a study of cytomegalovirus exposure and HLA in healthy donors. Method: immunoSEQ multiplex PCR; TCRdb's copy keeps in-frame clones and lacks some. The repertoire table contains about 160,000 clones. The source material was PBMCs. All receptors derive from a man aged 25 to 40 in good health and CMV-seronegative. Each CDR3 is given with its conserved first and last residue. The D gene is left open where the match is weak.

J gene | V gene | D gene | CDR3 length | CDR3 DNA | CDR3 protein
TRBJ2-7 | TRBV2 | . | 12 | TGTGCCAGCAGTTCGGGACGGGAGGAGCAGTACTTC | CASSSGREEQYF
TRBJ1-2 | TRBV7-3 | . | 12 | TGTGCCAGCAGCTTAAGCGGCTATGGCTACACCTTC | CASSLSGYGYTF
TRBJ2-7 | TRBV7-2 | . | 13 | TGTGCCAGCAGCTTAGAAAACAGCCGGGAGCAGTACTTC | CASSLENSREQYF
TRBJ2-1 | TRBV28 | . | 12 | TGTGCTTCTAGGACAGCGTACAATGAGCAGTTCTTC | CASRTAYNEQFF
TRBJ2-3 | TRBV10-3 | TRBD2 | 17 | TGTGCCATCAGTGAGTCGACGGCGGGAGGGCTTACAGATACGCAGTATTTT | CAISESTAGGLTDTQYF
TRBJ1-5 | TRBV4-1 | . | 17 | TGCGCCAGCAGCCGGCATACGTTGAACCAGGGTAGGCAGCCCCAGCATTTT | CASSRHTLNQGRQPQHF
TRBJ2-1 | TRBV10-3 | TRBD1 | 16 | TGTGCCATCAGTGGACCCCCGGGACAGGGGGCTTATGAGCAGTTCTTC | CAISGPPGQGAYEQFF
TRBJ1-6 | TRBV30 | . | 13 | TGTGCCTGGAGTGCAGATCACGATTCACCCCTCCACTTT | CAWSADHDSPLHF
TRBJ1-1 | TRBV5-1 | . | 14 | TGCGCCAGCAGCTTACGGGGGGGGAACACTGAAGCTTTCTTT | CASSLRGGNTEAFF
TRBJ2-7 | TRBV7-8 | . | 12 | TGTGCCAGCAGCGCGGCACGGGGTGAGCAGTACTTC | CASSAARGEQYF
TRBJ1-1 | TRBV6-4 | . | 14 | TGTGCCAGCACCCCAGGGATGGGCGACACTGAAGCTTTCTTT | CASTPGMGDTEAFF
TRBJ1-2 | TRBV14 | TRBD1 | 15 | TGTGCCAGCAGCAAAGGGCCGGACAGGGGGTATGGCTACACCTTC | CASSKGPDRGYGYTF
TRBJ2-7 | TRBV29-1 | TRBD2 | 11 | TGCAGCGCCGGACTAGAATACGAGCAGTACTTC | CSAGLEYEQYF
TRBJ1-1 | TRBV20-1 | . | 11 | TGCAGTGCACTATGGAACATTGAAGCTTTCTTT | CSALWNIEAFF
TRBJ1-2 | TRBV5-4 | TRBD1 | 14 | TGTGCCAGCAGACCTACAGGGGTCGGATATGGCTACACCTTC | CASRPTGVGYGYTF
TRBJ1-2 | TRBV9 | . | 14 | TGTGCCAGCAGCGCATCCACCCCCCGGTATGGCTACACCTTC | CASSASTPRYGYTF
TRBJ2-3 | TRBV6-4 | TRBD2 | 15 | TGTGCCAGCAGCAAAGGAGCGGGAGATACAGATACGCAGTATTTT | CASSKGAGDTDTQYF
TRBJ2-2 | TRBV28 | TRBD2 | 23 | TGTGCCAGCAGTTTAGCCCTCCCGAGGGGACTAGCGGGAATCGGTTCGAACACCGGGGAGCTGTTTTTT | CASSLALPRGLAGIGSNTGELFF
TRBJ1-5 | TRBV6-1 | . | 12 | TGTGCCAGCAGACAGTACAATCAGCCCCAGCATTTT | CASRQYNQPQHF
TRBJ2-5 | TRBV7-2 | TRBD2 | 15 | TGTGCCAGCAGCGCGGGACTAGCGGGAGGCGTGACCCAGTACTTC | CASSAGLAGGVTQYF
TRBJ2-7 | TRBV5-1 | TRBD2 | 15 | TGCGCCAGCAGCTTTTTGGCGGGAGGCTCCTACGAGCAGTACTTC | CASSFLAGGSYEQYF
TRBJ1-1 | TRBV30 | . | 12 | TGTGCCTGGATGGGAGGGCACACTGAAGCTTTCTTT | CAWMGGHTEAFF
TRBJ2-6 | TRBV5-8 | . | 17 | TGTGCCAGCAGCCTAATTTTAGATTCTTCTGGGGCCAACGTCCTGACTTTC | CASSLILDSSGANVLTF
TRBJ1-5 | TRBV9 | . | 14 | TGTGCCAGCAGCGTAGACGCGGGCAATCAGCCCCAGCATTTT | CASSVDAGNQPQHF
TRBJ1-1 | TRBV6-5 | . | 15 | TGTGCCAGCAGTCTGCTGGGCCTTATATCCACTGAAGCTTTCTTT | CASSLLGLISTEAFF
TRBJ2-7 | TRBV5-4 | . | 14 | TGTGCCAGCAGCTTGGTGGGGAGGAGCTACGAGCAGTACTTC | CASSLVGRSYEQYF
TRBJ2-7 | TRBV29-1 | TRBD1 | 14 | TGCAGCGCCCTTGACCGGGACAGGGGAGGCGAGCAGTACTTC | CSALDRDRGGEQYF
TRBJ1-3 | TRBV10-3 | TRBD1 | 16 | TGTGCCATTAAGCGGGACAGGGCGATATCTGGAAACACCATATATTTT | CAIKRDRAISGNTIYF
TRBJ1-2 | TRBV5-1 | . | 14 | TGCGCCAGCAGCTTGGCCGCCCGGAACTATGGCTACACCTTC | CASSLAARNYGYTF
TRBJ1-5 | TRBV19 | . | 15 | TGTGCCAGTAGCCCCGTTTCGGAGGGAGGTCAGCCCCAGCATTTT | CASSPVSEGGQPQHF
TRBJ1-5 | TRBV5-5 | TRBD1 | 18 | TGTGCCAGCAGCTTCTCCTACGGGGACAGGGGTAGCAATCAGCCCCAGCATTTT | CASSFSYGDRGSNQPQHF
TRBJ2-1 | TRBV14 | TRBD2 | 15 | TGTGCCAGCAGCCAAGATCTGGTGCGGGAGGATGAGCAGTTCTTC | CASSQDLVREDEQFF
TRBJ2-3 | TRBV7-9 | TRBD2 | 15 | TGTGCCAGCACCTCGGGACTAGCGGACACAGATACGCAGTATTTT | CASTSGLADTDTQYF
TRBJ2-7 | TRBV7-9 | . | 13 | TGTGCCAGCAGCTTATCGGGTATCCACGAGCAGTACTTC | CASSLSGIHEQYF
TRBJ1-2 | TRBV28 | TRBD1 | 14 | TGTGCCAGCAGTATGGGACAGGGTAACTATGGCTACACCTTC | CASSMGQGNYGYTF
TRBJ2-7 | TRBV7-6 | TRBD2 | 17 | TGTGCCAGCAGCTTACGACGACGAGCGGGAGTCCCCTACGAGCAGTACTTC | CASSLRRRAGVPYEQYF
TRBJ1-4 | TRBV11-2 | TRBD1 | 16 | TGTGCCAGCAGCTTAGAGGTCTACAGGGGAGGTGAAAAACTGTTTTTT | CASSLEVYRGGEKLFF
TRBJ1-1 | TRBV27 | TRBD1 | 14 | TGTGCCAGCAGTTGGACAGGCGGGCCACCTGAAGCTTTCTTT | CASSWTGGPPEAFF
TRBJ2-7 | TRBV7-9 | TRBD1 | 15 | TGTGCCAGCAGCCTAGGGACAGGGAGGTCCTACGAGCAGTACTTC | CASSLGTGRSYEQYF
TRBJ2-3 | TRBV6-4 | . | 16 | TGTGCCAGCAGTGACGAGGGACAAATGCCAACAGATACGCAGTATTTT | CASSDEGQMPTDTQYF
TRBJ2-7 | TRBV10-3 | . | 13 | TGTGCCATCAGTGCCGGGGGAGGCTACGAGCAGTACTTC | CAISAGGGYEQYF
TRBJ1-3 | TRBV5-6 | TRBD1 | 15 | TGTGCCAGCAGCTTCCAGGGGGCTGGTGGAAACACCATATATTTT | CASSFQGAGGNTIYF
TRBJ1-1 | TRBV11-2 | . | 14 | TGTGCCAGCAGCTTGCCAGGGATGAACACTGAAGCTTTCTTT | CASSLPGMNTEAFF
TRBJ1-1 | TRBV9 | . | 14 | TGTGCCAGCAGCGTAACAGGATTTGGGACTGAAGCTTTCTTT | CASSVTGFGTEAFF
TRBJ1-1 | TRBV4-1 | TRBD1 | 15 | TGCGCCAGCAGCCGGGGACAGGGGGTGGACACTGAAGCTTTCTTT | CASSRGQGVDTEAFF
TRBJ1-1 | TRBV28 | . | 12 | TGTGCCAGCAGTTTAAGGCAGGGGATGACTTTCTTT | CASSLRQGMTFF
TRBJ2-2 | TRBV27 | TRBD2 | 13 | TGTGCCAGCAGTATAGCGGGAACCGGGGAGCTGTTTTTT | CASSIAGTGELFF
TRBJ1-5 | TRBV4-1 | TRBD1 | 14 | TGCGCCAGCAGCCTGACAGGGGGCAATCAGCCCCAGCATTTT | CASSLTGGNQPQHF
TRBJ1-3 | TRBV6-5 | . | 14 | TGTGCCAGCAGTTCGTGGCAGTCTGGAAACACCATATATTTT | CASSSWQSGNTIYF
TRBJ2-7 | TRBV7-9 | TRBD1 | 15 | TGTGCCAGCAGCCCGGGACAGGCAAGGATCTACGAGCAGTACTTC | CASSPGQARIYEQYF
TRBJ1-5 | TRBV28 | . | 16 | TGTGCCAGCAGTCCCCGGGACTTCGTAAGCAATCAGCCCCAGCATTTT | CASSPRDFVSNQPQHF
TRBJ1-1 | TRBV6-1 | TRBD1 | 14 | TGTGCCAGCACTGAACAGGGGACGGGCACTGAAGCTTTCTTT | CASTEQGTGTEAFF
TRBJ1-2 | TRBV18 | TRBD1 | 15 | TGTGCCAGCTCACCTCAGACCCAGACAGGGGAAGGCTACACCTTC | CASSPQTQTGEGYTF